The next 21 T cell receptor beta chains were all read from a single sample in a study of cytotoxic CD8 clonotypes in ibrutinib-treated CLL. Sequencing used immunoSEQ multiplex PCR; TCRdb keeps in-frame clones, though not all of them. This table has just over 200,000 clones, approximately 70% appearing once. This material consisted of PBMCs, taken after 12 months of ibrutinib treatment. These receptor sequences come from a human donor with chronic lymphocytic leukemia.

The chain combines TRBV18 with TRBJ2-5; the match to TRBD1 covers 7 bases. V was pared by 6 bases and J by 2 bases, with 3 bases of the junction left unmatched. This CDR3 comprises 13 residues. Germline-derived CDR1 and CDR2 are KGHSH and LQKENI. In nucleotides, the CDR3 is TGTGCCAGCTCGGGCAGGGGGCAAGAGACCCAGTACTTC. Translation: CASSGRGQETQYF.

In nucleotides, the CDR3 is TGCGCCAGCAGCTTTAGGCCAGGGGAAGGCACTGAAGCTTTCTTT. Residues: CASSFRPGEGTEAFF. The gene calls are TRBV5-1 and TRBJ1-1, with D perhaps matching TRBD1 (6 bases). This CDR3 comprises 15 residues. Trimming removed 2 bases from V and 4 bases from J, with 15 bases in between. Germline CDR1 reads SGHRS; CDR2 reads YFSETQ.

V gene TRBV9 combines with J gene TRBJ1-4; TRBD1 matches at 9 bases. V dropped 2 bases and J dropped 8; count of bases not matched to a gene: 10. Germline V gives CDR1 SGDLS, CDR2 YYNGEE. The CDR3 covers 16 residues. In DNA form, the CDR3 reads TGTGCCAGCAGCGTGTCCCCGACAGGGGGGGAGGAAAAACTGTTTTTT. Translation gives CASSVSPTGGEEKLFF.

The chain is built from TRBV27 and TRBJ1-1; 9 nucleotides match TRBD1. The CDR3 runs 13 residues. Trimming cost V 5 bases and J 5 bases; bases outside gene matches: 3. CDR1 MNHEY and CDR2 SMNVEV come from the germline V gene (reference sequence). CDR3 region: CASSTGGRTEAFF. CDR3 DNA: TGTGCCAGCAGTACAGGGGGCCGGACTGAAGCTTTCTTT.

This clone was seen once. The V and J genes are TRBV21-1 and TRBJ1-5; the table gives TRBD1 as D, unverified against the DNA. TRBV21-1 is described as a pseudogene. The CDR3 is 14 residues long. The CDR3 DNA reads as TGTGCCAGCAGCATCACAGGGTACAATCAGCCCCAGCATTTT. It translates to CASSITGYNQPQHF.

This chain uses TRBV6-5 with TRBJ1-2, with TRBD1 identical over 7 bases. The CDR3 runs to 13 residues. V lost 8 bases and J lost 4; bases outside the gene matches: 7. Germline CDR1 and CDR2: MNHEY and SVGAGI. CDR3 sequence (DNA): TGTGCCAGCTCCCCAGGGGGGGTCTATGGCTACACCTTC. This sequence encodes CASSPGGVYGYTF.

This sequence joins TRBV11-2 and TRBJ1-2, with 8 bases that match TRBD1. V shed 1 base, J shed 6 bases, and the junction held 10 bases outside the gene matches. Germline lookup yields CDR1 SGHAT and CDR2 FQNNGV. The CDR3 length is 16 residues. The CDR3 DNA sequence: TGTGCCAGCAGCTTAGCGGGCAGGGGGCTCTTGGATGGCTACACCTTC. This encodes CASSLAGRGLLDGYTF.

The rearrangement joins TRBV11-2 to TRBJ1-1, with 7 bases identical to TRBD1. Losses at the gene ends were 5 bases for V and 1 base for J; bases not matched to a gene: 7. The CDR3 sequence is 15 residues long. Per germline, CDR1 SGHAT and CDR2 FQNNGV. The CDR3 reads CASSGPGQRNTEAFF. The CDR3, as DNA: TGTGCCAGCAGCGGCCCGGGACAGAGGAACACTGAAGCTTTCTTT.

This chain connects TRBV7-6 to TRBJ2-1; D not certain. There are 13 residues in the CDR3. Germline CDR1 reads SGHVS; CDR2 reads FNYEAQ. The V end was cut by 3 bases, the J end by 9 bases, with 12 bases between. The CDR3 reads CASSFSYRGEQFF. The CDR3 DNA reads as TGTGCCAGCAGCTTCAGTTACCGTGGTGAGCAGTTCTTC.

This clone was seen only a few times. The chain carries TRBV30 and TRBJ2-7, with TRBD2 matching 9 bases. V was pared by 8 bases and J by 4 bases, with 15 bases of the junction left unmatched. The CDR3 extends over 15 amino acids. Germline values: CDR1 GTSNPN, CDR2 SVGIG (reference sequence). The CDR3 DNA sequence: TGTGCCCGCCCTACTAGCGGGCGGACTTTATACGAGCAGTACTTC. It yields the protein CARPTSGRTLYEQYF.

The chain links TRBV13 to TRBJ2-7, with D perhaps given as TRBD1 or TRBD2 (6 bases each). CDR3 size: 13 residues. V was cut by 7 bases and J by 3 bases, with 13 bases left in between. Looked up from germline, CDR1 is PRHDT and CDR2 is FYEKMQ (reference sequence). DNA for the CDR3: TGTGCCAGCACCCAAAGGGGGGACTACGAGCAGTACTTC. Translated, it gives CASTQRGDYEQYF.

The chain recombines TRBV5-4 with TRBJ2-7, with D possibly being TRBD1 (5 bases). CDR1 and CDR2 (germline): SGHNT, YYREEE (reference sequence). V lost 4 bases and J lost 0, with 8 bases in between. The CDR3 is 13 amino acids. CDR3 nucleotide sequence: TGTGCCAGCAGCCCGGACAACTCCTACGAGCAGTACTTC. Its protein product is CASSPDNSYEQYF. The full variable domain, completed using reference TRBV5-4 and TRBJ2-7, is ETGVTQSPTHLIKTRGQQVTLRCSSQSGHNTVSWYQQALGQGPQFIFQYYREEENGRGNFPPRFSGLQFPNYSSELNVNALELDDSALYLCASSPDNSYEQYFGPGTRLTVT.

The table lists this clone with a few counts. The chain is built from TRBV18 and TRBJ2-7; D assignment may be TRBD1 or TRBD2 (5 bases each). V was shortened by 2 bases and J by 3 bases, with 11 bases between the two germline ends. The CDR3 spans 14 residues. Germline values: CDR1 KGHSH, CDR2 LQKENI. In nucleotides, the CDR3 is TGTGCCAGCTCACCAAGGGACGGGGACTACGAGCAGTACTTC. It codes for CASSPRDGDYEQYF. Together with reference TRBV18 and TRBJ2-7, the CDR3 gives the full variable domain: NAGVMQNPRHLVRRRGQEARLRCSPMKGHSHVYWYRQLPEEGLKFMVYLQKENIIDESGMPKERFSAEFPKEGPSILRIQQVVRGDSAAYFCASSPRDGDYEQYFGPGTRLTVT.

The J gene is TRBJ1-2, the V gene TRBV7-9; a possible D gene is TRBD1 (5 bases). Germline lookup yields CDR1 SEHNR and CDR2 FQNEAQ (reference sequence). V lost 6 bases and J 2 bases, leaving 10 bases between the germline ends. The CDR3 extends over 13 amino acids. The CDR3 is CASRVAGNYGYTF. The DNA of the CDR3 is TGTGCCAGCAGGGTAGCAGGGAACTATGGCTACACCTTC.

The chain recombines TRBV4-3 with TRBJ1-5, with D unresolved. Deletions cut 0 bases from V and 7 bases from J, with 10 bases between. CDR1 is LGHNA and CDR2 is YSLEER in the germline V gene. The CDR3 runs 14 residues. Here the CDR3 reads CASSQDLGVQPQHF. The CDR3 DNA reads TGCGCCAGCAGCCAAGATCTTGGGGTCCAGCCCCAGCATTTT.

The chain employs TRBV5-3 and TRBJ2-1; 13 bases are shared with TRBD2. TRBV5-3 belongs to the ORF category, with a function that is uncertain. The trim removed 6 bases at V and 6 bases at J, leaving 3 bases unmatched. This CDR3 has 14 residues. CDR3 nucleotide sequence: TGTGCCAGAAAACTAGCGGGGGGGCCCAATGAGCAGTTCTTC. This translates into CARKLAGGPNEQFF.

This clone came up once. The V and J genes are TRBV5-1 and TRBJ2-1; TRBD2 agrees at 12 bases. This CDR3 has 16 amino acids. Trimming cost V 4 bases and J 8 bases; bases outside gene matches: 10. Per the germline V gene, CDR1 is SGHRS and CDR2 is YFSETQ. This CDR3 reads CASSLGLAGWYDEQFF. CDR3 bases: TGCGCCAGCAGCCTCGGACTAGCGGGGTGGTATGATGAGCAGTTCTTC.

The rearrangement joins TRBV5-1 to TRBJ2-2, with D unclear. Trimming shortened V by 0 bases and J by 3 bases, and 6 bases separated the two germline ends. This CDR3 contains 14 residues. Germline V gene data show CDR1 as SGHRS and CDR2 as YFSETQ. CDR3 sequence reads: CASSLGLDTGELFF. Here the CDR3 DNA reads TGCGCCAGCAGCTTGGGGCTCGACACCGGGGAGCTGTTTTTT.

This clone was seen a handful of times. The CDR3 region is CASSLGAQSTGELFF. The CDR3 DNA reads TGTGCCAGCAGCCTGGGGGCACAGTCCACCGGGGAGCTGTTTTTT. The chain employs TRBV4-2 and TRBJ2-2, with D possibly TRBD1 on 6 matching bases. From germline, CDR1 is LGHNA and CDR2 YNFKEQ. V lost 4 bases, J lost 4 bases, and 13 bases lay in between. The CDR3 length is 15 residues.

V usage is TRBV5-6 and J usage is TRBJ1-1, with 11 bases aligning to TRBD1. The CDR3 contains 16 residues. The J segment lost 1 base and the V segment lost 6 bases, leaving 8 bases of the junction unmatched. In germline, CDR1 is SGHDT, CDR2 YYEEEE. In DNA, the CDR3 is TGTGCCAGCATTAAGACCGGGACAGGGGGGAACACTGAAGCTTTCTTT. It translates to CASIKTGTGGNTEAFF.

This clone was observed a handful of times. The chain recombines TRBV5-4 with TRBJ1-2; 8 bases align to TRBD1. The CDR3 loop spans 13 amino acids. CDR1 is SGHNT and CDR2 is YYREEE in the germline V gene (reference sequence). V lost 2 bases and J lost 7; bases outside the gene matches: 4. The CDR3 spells CASSFQGAGGYTF. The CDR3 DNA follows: TGTGCCAGCAGCTTTCAGGGGGCGGGTGGCTACACCTTC.